Listed below are T cell receptor beta chains from one sample, sequenced in a study of T cell repertoires in cytomegalovirus infection. From the reads, TCRdb called clonotypes with MiXCR, one entry per CDR3 protein. Among about 400,000 distinct CDR3 sequences listed, roughly 18% were seen once. The sample taken for sequencing was PBMCs. Receptors originate from a human donor in good health (CMV status not recorded). Some clones in this sample may be carry-over from other donors' samples. Both conserved end residues are part of each CDR3. The order of the fields is clone size, D gene, V gene, J gene, CDR3 protein, CDR3 DNA. D genes are given only for firm matches. A row's size may be missing; if present it is once, few, many or a size class.

abundance: .
d_gene: .
v_gene: TRBV20-1
j_gene: TRBJ2-3
CDR3aa: CSAGVAGADTQYF
CDR3nt: TGCAGTGCGGGGGTCGCAGGGGCAGATACGCAGTATTTT

abundance: many
d_gene: .
v_gene: TRBV12-3/TRBV12-4
j_gene: TRBJ1-5
CDR3aa: CASRGQINQPQHF
CDR3nt: TGTGCCAGCAGAGGACAGATCAATCAGCCCCAGCATTTT

abundance: few
d_gene: .
v_gene: TRBV20-1
j_gene: TRBJ1-3
CDR3aa: CSAERTGRFSGNTIYF
CDR3nt: TGCAGTGCCGAACGGACTGGGAGATTCTCTGGAAACACCATATATTTT

abundance: few
d_gene: .
v_gene: TRBV15
j_gene: TRBJ1-1
CDR3aa: CATSREPRMGKYEEAFF
CDR3nt: TGTGCCACCAGCAGAGAACCCCGGATGGGGAAGTACGAAGAGGCTTTCTTT

abundance: .
d_gene: TRBD1
v_gene: TRBV5-5
j_gene: TRBJ2-7
CDR3aa: CASSLRGPGQAAYEQYF
CDR3nt: TGTGCCAGCAGCTTGAGAGGCCCGGGACAGGCGGCCTACGAGCAGTACTTC

abundance: once
d_gene: .
v_gene: TRBV5-1
j_gene: TRBJ1-2
CDR3aa: CATSVGTGYYGYTF
CDR3nt: TGCGCCACCTCCGTTGGTACAGGGTACTATGGCTACACCTTC

abundance: .
d_gene: .
v_gene: TRBV10-3
j_gene: TRBJ1-4
CDR3aa: CAISEGPREKLFF
CDR3nt: TGTGCCATCAGTGAGGGCCCCCGAGAAAAACTGTTTTTT

abundance: .
d_gene: .
v_gene: TRBV29-1
j_gene: TRBJ1-2
CDR3aa: CSVDWQDGYTF
CDR3nt: TGCAGCGTTGACTGGCAGGATGGCTACACCTTC

abundance: .
d_gene: .
v_gene: TRBV2
j_gene: TRBJ1-5
CDR3aa: CASSADGAPQPQHF
CDR3nt: TGTGCCAGCAGTGCGGACGGGGCTCCTCAGCCCCAGCATTTT

abundance: .
d_gene: .
v_gene: TRBV6-6
j_gene: TRBJ2-5
CDR3aa: CASSPPALQETQYF
CDR3nt: TGTGCCAGCAGTCCCCCGGCGCTTCAAGAGACCCAGTACTTC

abundance: few
d_gene: .
v_gene: TRBV28
j_gene: TRBJ2-1
CDR3aa: CASSRLGQGFYNEQFF
CDR3nt: TGTGCCAGCAGCCGTCTTGGGCAGGGGTTCTACAATGAGCAGTTCTTC

abundance: few
d_gene: .
v_gene: TRBV29-1
j_gene: TRBJ2-5
CDR3aa: CSFQGQWTQYF
CDR3nt: TGCAGCTTCCAGGGGCAATGGACCCAGTACTTC

abundance: few
d_gene: .
v_gene: TRBV5-5
j_gene: TRBJ1-5
CDR3aa: CASSFGPFQVHNSNQPQHF
CDR3nt: TGTGCCAGCAGCTTCGGGCCCTTCCAGGTCCACAATAGCAATCAGCCCCAGCATTTT